The 25 T cell receptor beta chains below were found in one sample sequenced in a study of beta chain features in type 1 diabetes. Their specific antigens are unknown. Study conclusions and caveats: Among patients with Type 1 diabetes, TCRB CDR3s were moderately but significantly shorter in every one of the four CD4+ subsets.

Investigators reverse transcribed all isolated RNA, so they sequenced expressed TCRB transcripts. Clones were sequenced by immunoSEQ multiplex PCR, and TCRdb holds only the in-frame ones, with some missing. Of some 350,000 clones listed, over 8.5% are singletons. Source material: central memory CD4+ T cells from blood. The receptors were sampled from a man aged 30 to 39 with type 1 diabetes.

This clone has more than one count but fewer than ten. V gene TRBV6-5 combines with J gene TRBJ2-3, with D possibly matching TRBD1 (5 bases). Trimming left V 5 bases short and J 2 bases short, with 8 bases between. The germline CDR1 and CDR2 sequences are MNHEY and SVGAGI. The CDR3 spans 13 residues. The CDR3 DNA reads TGTGCCAGCAGTAGACAGACCACAGATACGCAGTATTTT. Translation: CASSRQTTDTQYF.

This clone was picked up a small number of times. The J gene is TRBJ1-1, the V gene TRBV30; 8 bases map to TRBD1. J gave up 3 bases and V 3 bases, and 3 bases lay outside the gene matches. The CDR3 covers 13 residues. Per the germline V gene, CDR1 is GTSNPN and CDR2 is SVGIG (reference sequence). The CDR3 protein is CAWSVDRDTEAFF. The CDR3, as DNA: TGTGCCTGGAGCGTGGACAGGGACACTGAAGCTTTCTTT.

This clone was counted a few times. Additional DNA sequences in this sample encode the identical CDR3. The chain recombines TRBV5-1 with TRBJ1-1; 8 nucleotides match TRBD1. V shed 4 bases and J 2 bases; nucleotides not matched to a gene: 7. Germline CDR1 and CDR2: SGHRS and YFSETQ. The CDR3 consists of 15 residues. The CDR3 region is CASSLSGQGNTEAFF. CDR3 coding DNA: TGCGCCAGCAGCCTATCCGGACAGGGAAACACTGAAGCTTTCTTT.

The V gene is TRBV21-1, the J gene TRBJ2-1; the table gives TRBD2 as D, unverified against the DNA. TRBV21-1 is marked as a pseudogene. There are 13 residues in the CDR3. CDR3 protein: CASSKREGGEEFF. DNA of the CDR3: TGTGCCAGCAGCAAAAGGGAGGGGGGAGAGGAGTTCTTC.

The V call is TRBV6-6, the J call TRBJ2-7; D unclear. This CDR3 is 11 amino acids long. CDR1 and CDR2 from the germline V gene are MNHNY and SVGAGI (reference sequence). Trimming pared 5 bases from V and 2 bases from J, leaving 4 bases between. CDR3 loop: CASSDAYEQYF. The CDR3 nucleotides are TGTGCCAGCAGTGACGCCTACGAGCAGTACTTC.

In its sample, this clone was seen a few times. The chain couples TRBV5-4 to TRBJ2-7; D possibly matches TRBD1 or TRBD2 (5 bases each). The CDR3 runs 15 residues. The germline V gene encodes CDR1 SGHNT and CDR2 YYREEE (reference sequence). Trimming cost V 4 bases and J 1 base, with 15 bases left between them. CDR3 sequence reads: CASSVVDGASYEQYF. In DNA form, the CDR3 reads TGTGCCAGCAGCGTAGTCGACGGGGCGTCCTACGAGCAGTACTTC. Supplemented by reference TRBV5-4 and TRBJ2-7, the full variable domain reads ETGVTQSPTHLIKTRGQQVTLRCSSQSGHNTVSWYQQALGQGPQFIFQYYREEENGRGNFPPRFSGLQFPNYSSELNVNALELDDSALYLCASSVVDGASYEQYFGPGTRLTVT.

Concerning this clone itself: This same CDR3 is encoded by further DNA sequences in the sample. The rearrangement links TRBV10-2 to TRBJ2-7; 12 bases map to TRBD2. This CDR3 is 13 amino acids long. The V segment lost 7 bases and the J segment 5 bases; nucleotides outside the gene matches: 3. Germline V lookup: CDR1 WSHSY, CDR2 SAAADI. The CDR3 DNA is TGCGCCAGCACACTAGCGGGAGGAAACGAGCAGTACTTC. Amino acid sequence: CASTLAGGNEQYF.

The chain employs TRBV4-3 and TRBJ2-1; D is uncertain. The V end was cut by 0 bases, the J end by 0 bases, with 9 bases between. Germline loops: CDR1 LGHNA, CDR2 YSLEER. This CDR3 region has 16 residues. The CDR3 spells CASSQDGVTSYNEQFF. In DNA, the CDR3 is TGCGCCAGCAGCCAAGATGGGGTCACCTCCTACAATGAGCAGTTCTTC.

This clone was detected ten times or more. V usage is TRBV30 and J usage is TRBJ2-6; D possibly corresponds to TRBD1 (5 bases). Between the trimmed V and J ends, which lost 3 bases and 0 bases, there was a span of 9 bases. The CDR3 extends over 15 amino acids. The V gene's germline CDR1 is GTSNPN and CDR2 SVGIG (reference sequence). CDR3 protein: CAWRDINSGANVLTF. CDR3 nucleotide sequence: TGTGCCTGGAGGGACATAAACTCTGGGGCCAACGTCCTGACTTTC. Full variable domain (remainder filled in from reference TRBV30 and TRBJ2-6): SQTIHQWPATLVQPVGSPLSLECTVEGTSNPNLYWYRQAAGRGLQLLFYSVGIGQISSEVPQNLSASRPQDRQFILSSKKLLLSDSGFYLCAWRDINSGANVLTFGAGSRLTVL.

The chain has TRBV10-3 and TRBJ1-6; tentatively, D is TRBD1 (6 bases). This CDR3 contains 13 residues. The germline CDR1 and CDR2 sequences are ENHRY and SYGVKD. V gave up 3 bases and J gave up 7 bases, with 7 bases separating them. CDR3 coding DNA: TGTGCCATCAGTGAAGACAGGAATTCACCCCTCCACTTT. The encoded protein is CAISEDRNSPLHF.

The V and J genes are TRBV27 and TRBJ2-6; D gene uncertain. In germline, CDR1 is MNHEY, CDR2 SMNVEV (reference sequence). CDR3 length: 23 amino acids. Deletions cut 4 bases from V and 6 bases from J, with 37 bases between. Here the CDR3 reads CASSSARIPDAYSLPLAANVLTF. In DNA, the CDR3 is TGTGCCAGCAGTTCCGCGAGGATCCCGGACGCATATTCTCTGCCTCTGGCGGCCAACGTCCTGACTTTC. The full variable domain, with the rest looked up from reference TRBV27 and TRBJ2-6, is EAQVTQNPRYLITVTGKKLTVTCSQNMNHEYMSWYRQDPGLGLRQIYYSMNVEVTDKGDVPEGYKVSRKEKRNFPLILESPSPNQTSLYFCASSSARIPDAYSLPLAANVLTFGAGSRLTVL.

This clone was picked up a small number of times. This chain links TRBV28 with TRBJ2-1, with D hard to call. Germline values: CDR1 MDHEN, CDR2 SYDVKM. The CDR3 loop spans 15 amino acids. V was shortened by 0 bases and J by 8 bases, with 14 bases between the two germline ends. The CDR3 is CASSLWSRSEDEQFF. Here the CDR3 DNA reads TGTGCCAGCAGTTTATGGTCCCGGTCAGAGGATGAGCAGTTCTTC.

This rearrangement joins TRBV14 to TRBJ2-7; TRBD2 aligns across 11 bases. The ends lost 8 bases at V and 2 bases at J; junction bases unmatched: 5. Looked up from germline, CDR1 is SGHDN and CDR2 is FVKESK. The CDR3 covers 14 residues. The CDR3, as DNA: TGTGCCAGCTCCAGGACTAGCGGGCCCTACGAGCAGTACTTC. It translates to CASSRTSGPYEQYF.

This clone was seen a handful of times. The chain recombines TRBV7-2 with TRBJ1-1, with D perhaps TRBD1 (5 bases). V was clipped by 5 bases and J by 1 base, with 8 bases between them. CDR1 and CDR2 from the germline V gene are SGHTA and FQGNSA. The CDR3 spans 13 residues. CDR3 bases: TGTGCCAGCAGCAGGGACGGGAACACTGAAGCTTTCTTT. This codes for CASSRDGNTEAFF.

The chain carries TRBV5-1 and TRBJ2-2, with 13 bases aligning to TRBD2. CDR1 is SGHRS and CDR2 is YFSETQ in the germline V gene. CDR3 length: 16 amino acids. V was clipped by 0 bases and J by 5 bases; unmatched bases: 1. Here the CDR3 DNA reads TGCGCCAGCAGCTTGGGACTAGCGGGAGGAACCGGGGAGCTGTTTTTT. This translates into CASSLGLAGGTGELFF.

This clone was counted a few times. This chain links TRBV5-4 with TRBJ2-1; either TRBD1 or TRBD2 may supply D (5 bases each). CDR3 length: 14 residues. Germline loops: CDR1 SGHNT, CDR2 YYREEE (reference sequence). Trimming shortened V by 7 bases and J by 5 bases, and 16 bases separated the two germline ends. The CDR3 DNA follows: TGTGCCAGCGCCTCCCTGGGGGTCAACAATGAGCAGTTCTTC. Its protein product is CASASLGVNNEQFF.

This clone was seen ten or more times. This chain joins TRBV9 and TRBJ1-5; no reliable D call. Deletions cut 3 bases from V and 6 bases from J, with 13 bases between. The CDR3 covers 14 residues. The germline CDR1 and CDR2 sequences are SGDLS and YYNGEE. CDR3 sequence: CASSALGEGQPQHF. CDR3 DNA: TGTGCCAGCAGCGCCCTCGGAGAGGGTCAGCCCCAGCATTTT.

This clone has only a few counts. V is TRBV6-6 and J is TRBJ1-4, with D tentatively TRBD1 (6 bases). V was clipped by 5 bases and J by 3 bases, with 10 bases between them. Per germline, CDR1 MNHNY and CDR2 SVGAGI (reference sequence). The CDR3 totals 14 residues. This chain's CDR3 is CASSETGPNEKLFF. The DNA of the CDR3 is TGTGCCAGCAGTGAGACAGGACCTAATGAAAAACTGTTTTTT.

V usage is TRBV7-3 and J usage is TRBJ2-3, with D perhaps assigned TRBD1 or TRBD2 (5 bases each). In germline, CDR1 is SGHTA, CDR2 FQGTGA. The CDR3 length is 14 residues. V was pared by 3 bases and J by 0 bases, with 7 bases between. In nucleotides, the CDR3 is TGTGCCAGCAGCTTTCGGGACAGCACAGATACGCAGTATTTT. Protein: CASSFRDSTDTQYF.

This clone was observed a few times. The chain uses TRBV14 and TRBJ2-7; D may be TRBD1 or TRBD2 (5 bases each). The CDR3 is made up of 14 amino acids. Germline CDR1 is SGHDN and CDR2 is FVKESK. The V end was cut by 3 bases, the J end by 6 bases, with 15 bases between. The CDR3 loop reads CASSQDWTSVEQYF. The DNA for the CDR3 is TGTGCCAGCAGCCAGGACTGGACATCGGTCGAGCAGTACTTC.

This clone has only a few counts. The chain is built from TRBV7-9 and TRBJ2-1, with D perhaps TRBD1 or TRBD2 (6 bases each). There are 12 residues in the CDR3. Trimming left V 5 bases short and J 9 bases short, with 11 bases between. The germline gives CDR1 SEHNR, CDR2 FQNEAQ (reference sequence). Here the CDR3 DNA reads TGTGCCAGCAGCGTACAGGGAGGTGAGCAGTTCTTC. It encodes CASSVQGGEQFF.

CDR3 residues: CASSLSGPNTGELFF. In DNA, the CDR3 is TGTGCCAGCAGCCTTAGCGGGCCAAACACCGGGGAGCTGTTTTTT. This rearrangement joins TRBV7-2 to TRBJ2-2; 7 bases fit TRBD2. This CDR3 is 15 amino acids long. In germline, CDR1 is SGHTA, CDR2 FQGNSA. The V gene end was trimmed by 5 bases and the J gene end by 2 bases; junction bases not matched to a gene: 5. The variable domain in full, completed from reference TRBV7-2 and TRBJ2-2, reads GAGVSQSPSNKVTEKGKDVELRCDPISGHTALYWYRQSLGQGLEFLIYFQGNSAPDKSGLPSDRFSAERTGGSVSTLTIQRTQQEDSAVYLCASSLSGPNTGELFFGEGSRLTVL.

Of note for this clone: Other DNA sequences in the sample encode the same CDR3. This chain uses TRBV7-3 with TRBJ2-3, with 8 bases matching TRBD2. V was clipped by 3 bases and J by 3 bases; unmatched bases: 5. This CDR3 has 15 amino acids. CDR1 and CDR2 from the germline V gene are SGHTA and FQGTGA. The CDR3, as DNA: TGTGCCAGCAGCTTGCCCACTAGCGGAACAGATACGCAGTATTTT. As protein: CASSLPTSGTDTQYF.

The chain uses TRBV11-1 and TRBJ1-1; possible D gene TRBD1, 5 bases. V gave up 5 bases and J gave up 7 bases, with 11 bases separating them. CDR1 and CDR2 from the germline V gene are SGHAT and FQDESV (reference sequence). The CDR3 runs to 12 residues. This CDR3 reads CASSRDGYEAFF. Written as DNA, the CDR3 is TGTGCCAGCAGCCGGGACGGGTATGAAGCTTTCTTT.

This clone was detected only a few times. The genes are TRBV28 and TRBJ2-7, with D perhaps TRBD2 (5 bases). V lost 2 bases, J lost 1 base, and 6 bases lay in between. Germline V gene sequence: CDR1 MDHEN, CDR2 SYDVKM. This CDR3 is built from 13 residues. CDR3 residues: CASSLRGSYEQYF. The CDR3 DNA reads as TGTGCCAGCAGTTTACGGGGTTCCTACGAGCAGTACTTC.